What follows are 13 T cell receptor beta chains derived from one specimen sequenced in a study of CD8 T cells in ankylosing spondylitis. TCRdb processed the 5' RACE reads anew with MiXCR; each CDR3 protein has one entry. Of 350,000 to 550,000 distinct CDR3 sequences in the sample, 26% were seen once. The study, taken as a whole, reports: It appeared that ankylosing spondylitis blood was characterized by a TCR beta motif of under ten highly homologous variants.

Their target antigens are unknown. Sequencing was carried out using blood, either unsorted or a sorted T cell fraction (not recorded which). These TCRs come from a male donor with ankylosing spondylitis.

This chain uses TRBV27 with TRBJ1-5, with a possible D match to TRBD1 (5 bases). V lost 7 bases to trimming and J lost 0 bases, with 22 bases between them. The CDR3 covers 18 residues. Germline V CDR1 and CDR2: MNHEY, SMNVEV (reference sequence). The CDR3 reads CASTKGAGTGYSNQPQHF. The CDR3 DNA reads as TGTGCCAGCACTAAAGGGGCCGGAACAGGTTATAGCAATCAGCCCCAGCATTTT.

The CDR3 bases are TGTGCCTGGAGTCGTTATAGCAATCAGCCCCAGCATTTT. Amino acids: CAWSRYSNQPQHF. The chain carries TRBV30 and TRBJ1-5; D gene ambiguous. This CDR3 is 13 amino acids long. CDR1 and CDR2 (germline): GTSNPN, SVGIG (reference sequence). V gave up 2 bases and J gave up 0 bases, with 5 bases separating them.

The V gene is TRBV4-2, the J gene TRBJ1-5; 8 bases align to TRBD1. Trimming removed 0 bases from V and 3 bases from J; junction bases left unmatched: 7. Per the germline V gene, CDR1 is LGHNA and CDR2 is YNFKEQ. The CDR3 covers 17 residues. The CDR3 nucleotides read TGTGCCAGCAGCCAAGATGTGCAGGGGGCCTACAATCAGCCCCAGCATTTT. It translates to CASSQDVQGAYNQPQHF.

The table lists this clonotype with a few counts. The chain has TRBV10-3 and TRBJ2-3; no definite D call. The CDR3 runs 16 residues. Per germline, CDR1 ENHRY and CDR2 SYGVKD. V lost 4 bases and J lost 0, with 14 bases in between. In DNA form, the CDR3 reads TGTGCCATCAGTGGTGGGGAAGTCCATAGCACAGATACGCAGTATTTT. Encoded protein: CAISGGEVHSTDTQYF.

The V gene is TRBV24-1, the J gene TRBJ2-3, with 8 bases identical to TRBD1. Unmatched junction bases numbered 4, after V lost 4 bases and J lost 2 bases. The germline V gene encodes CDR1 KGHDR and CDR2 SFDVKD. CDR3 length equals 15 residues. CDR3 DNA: TGTGCCACCAGTGACGGACAGGGTAACACAGATACGCAGTATTTT. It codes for CATSDGQGNTDTQYF.

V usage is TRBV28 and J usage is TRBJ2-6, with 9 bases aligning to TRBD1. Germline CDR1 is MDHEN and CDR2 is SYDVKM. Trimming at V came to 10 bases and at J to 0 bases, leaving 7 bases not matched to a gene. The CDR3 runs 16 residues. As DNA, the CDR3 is TGTGCCACTATGGACAGGGGAGTCTCTGGGGCCAACGTCCTGACTTTC. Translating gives CATMDRGVSGANVLTF.

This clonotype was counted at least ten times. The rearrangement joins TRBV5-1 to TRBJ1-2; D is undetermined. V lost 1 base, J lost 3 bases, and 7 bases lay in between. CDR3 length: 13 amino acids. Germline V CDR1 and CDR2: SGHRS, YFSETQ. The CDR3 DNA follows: TGCGCCAGCAGCTTGAGGATCGACTATGGCTACACCTTC. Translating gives CASSLRIDYGYTF.

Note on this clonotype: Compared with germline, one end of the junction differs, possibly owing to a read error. This chain's CDR3 is CSATFRGASSHEQYF. In nucleotides, the CDR3 is TGCAGTGCCACGTTTCGGGGAGCTAGCTCCCACGAGCAGTACTTC. This chain links TRBV20-1 with TRBJ2-7; possibly TRBD2 for D (5 bases). Germline V CDR1 and CDR2: DFQATT, SNEGSKA (reference sequence). The CDR3 has 15 residues.

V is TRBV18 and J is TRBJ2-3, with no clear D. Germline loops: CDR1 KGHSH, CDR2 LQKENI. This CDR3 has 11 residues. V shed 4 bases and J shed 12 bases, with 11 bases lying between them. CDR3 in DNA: TGTGCCAGCTCACGGTCAGACCTCCAGTATTTT. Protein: CASSRSDLQYF.

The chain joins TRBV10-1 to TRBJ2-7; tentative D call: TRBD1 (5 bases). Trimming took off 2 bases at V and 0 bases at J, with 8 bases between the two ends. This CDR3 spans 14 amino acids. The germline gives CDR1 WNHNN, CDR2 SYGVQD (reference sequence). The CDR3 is CASSEGHVSYEQYF. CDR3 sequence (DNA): TGCGCCAGCAGTGAGGGACACGTCTCCTACGAGCAGTACTTC.

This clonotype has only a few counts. The CDR3 loop is CSARRRDRGLYEQYF. CDR3 coding DNA: TGCAGTGCTCGTAGAAGGGACAGGGGCCTCTACGAGCAGTACTTC. The chain combines TRBV20-1 with TRBJ2-7, with 10 bases aligning to TRBD1. The germline gives CDR1 DFQATT, CDR2 SNEGSKA (reference sequence). The ends lost 5 bases at V and 3 bases at J; junction bases unmatched: 10. This CDR3 spans 15 amino acids.

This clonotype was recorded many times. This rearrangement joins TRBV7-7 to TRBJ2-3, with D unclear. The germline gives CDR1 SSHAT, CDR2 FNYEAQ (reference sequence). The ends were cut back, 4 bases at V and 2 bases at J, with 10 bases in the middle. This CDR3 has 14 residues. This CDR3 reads CASSSKGVTDTQYF. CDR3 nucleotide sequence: TGTGCCAGCAGCTCGAAAGGAGTCACAGATACGCAGTATTTT. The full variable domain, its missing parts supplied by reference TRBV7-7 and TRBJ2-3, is GAGVSQSPRYKVTKRGQDVTLRCDPISSHATLYWYQQALGQGPEFLTYFNYEAQPDKSGLPSDRFSAERPEGSISTLTIQRTEQRDSAMYRCASSSKGVTDTQYFGPGTRLTVL.

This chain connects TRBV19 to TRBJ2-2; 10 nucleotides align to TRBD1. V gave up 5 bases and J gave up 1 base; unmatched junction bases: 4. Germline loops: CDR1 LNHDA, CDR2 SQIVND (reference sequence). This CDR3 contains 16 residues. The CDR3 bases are TGTGCCAGTAGTCTCGGGACAGGGGTGAACACCGGGGAGCTGTTTTTT. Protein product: CASSLGTGVNTGELFF. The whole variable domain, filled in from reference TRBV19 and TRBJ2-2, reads DGGITQSPKYLFRKEGQNVTLSCEQNLNHDAMYWYRQDPGQGLRLIYYSQIVNDFQKGDIAEGYSVSREKKESFPLTVTSAQKNPTAFYLCASSLGTGVNTGELFFGEGSRLTVL.